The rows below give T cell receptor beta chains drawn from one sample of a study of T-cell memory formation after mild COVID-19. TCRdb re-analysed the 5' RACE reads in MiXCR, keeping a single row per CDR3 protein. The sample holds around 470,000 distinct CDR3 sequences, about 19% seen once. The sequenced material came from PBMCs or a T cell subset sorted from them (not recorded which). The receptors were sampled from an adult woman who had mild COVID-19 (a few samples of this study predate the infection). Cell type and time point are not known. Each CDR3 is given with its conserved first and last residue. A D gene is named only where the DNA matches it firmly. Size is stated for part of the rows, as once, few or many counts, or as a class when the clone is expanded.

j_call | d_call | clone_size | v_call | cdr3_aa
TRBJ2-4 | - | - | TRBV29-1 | CSVDFGLGGGAKNIQYF
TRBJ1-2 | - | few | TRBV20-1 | CSARDGVGYTF
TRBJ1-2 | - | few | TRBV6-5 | CASSQPPWGYTF
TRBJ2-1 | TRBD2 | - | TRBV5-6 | CASSWGGTSGYNEQFF
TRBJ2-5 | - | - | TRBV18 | CASSPNSRQETQYF
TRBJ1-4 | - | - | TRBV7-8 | CASSLARVLENEKLFF
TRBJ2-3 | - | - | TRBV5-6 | CASSPPLSTDTQYF
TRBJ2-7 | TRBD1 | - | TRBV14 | CASSQSDRELYEQYF
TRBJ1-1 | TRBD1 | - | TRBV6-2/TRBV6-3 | CASSIPDRGETAEAFF
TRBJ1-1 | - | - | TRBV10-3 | CAISEVQSNTEAFF